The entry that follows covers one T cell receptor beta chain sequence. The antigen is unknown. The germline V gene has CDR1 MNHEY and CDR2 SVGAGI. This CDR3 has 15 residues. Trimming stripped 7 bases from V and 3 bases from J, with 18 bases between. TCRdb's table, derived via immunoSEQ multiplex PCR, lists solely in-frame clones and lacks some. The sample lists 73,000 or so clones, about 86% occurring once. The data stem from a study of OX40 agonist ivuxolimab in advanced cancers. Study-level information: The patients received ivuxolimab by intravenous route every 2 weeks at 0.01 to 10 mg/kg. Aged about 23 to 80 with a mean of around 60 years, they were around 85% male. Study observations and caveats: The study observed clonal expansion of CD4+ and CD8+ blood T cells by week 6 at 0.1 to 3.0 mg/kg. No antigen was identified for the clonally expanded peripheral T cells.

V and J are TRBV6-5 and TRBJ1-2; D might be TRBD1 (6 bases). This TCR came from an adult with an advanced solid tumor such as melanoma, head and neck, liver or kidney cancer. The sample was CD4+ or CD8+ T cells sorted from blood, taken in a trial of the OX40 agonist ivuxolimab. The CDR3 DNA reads TGTGCCAGCACCTTCGGCGGGGGCATAGACTATGGCTACACCTTC. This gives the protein CASTFGGGIDYGYTF.